The 12 T cell receptor beta chains below all came from one sample that was sequenced in a study of cytomegalovirus exposure and HLA in healthy donors. Primers included in the PCR were 60 Vbeta and 13 Jbeta primers. Here immunoSEQ multiplex PCR was the method, and the copy in TCRdb shows in-frame clones only, minus some. The repertoire holds some 90,000 clones, with more than 60% as singletons. The specimen was PBMCs. Every receptor here comes from a man in his fifties or sixties in good health and CMV-seronegative.

The chain joins TRBV7-2 to TRBJ2-2; the D gene is possibly TRBD2 (6 bases). Trimming pared 0 bases from V and 6 bases from J, leaving 11 bases between. This CDR3 is 15 amino acids long. CDR1 and CDR2 from the germline V gene are SGHTA and FQGNSA. The CDR3 is CASSLAGLWAGELFF. The CDR3, as DNA: TGTGCCAGCAGCTTAGCGGGACTGTGGGCCGGGGAGCTGTTTTTT.

This chain joins TRBV2 and TRBJ2-3; 14 bases match TRBD2. Germline loops: CDR1 SNHLY, CDR2 FYNNEI. The junction had 4 bases not matched to a gene; V was cut back by 2 bases and J by 6 bases. There are 16 residues in the CDR3. CDR3 sequence: CASSERTSGGRDTQYF. In nucleotides, the CDR3 is TGTGCCAGCAGTGAAAGGACTAGCGGGGGGCGCGATACGCAGTATTTT. The whole variable domain, filled in from reference TRBV2 and TRBJ2-3, reads EPEVTQTPSHQVTQMGQEVILRCVPISNHLYFYWYRQILGQKVEFLVSFYNNEISEKSEIFDDQFSVERPDGSNFTLKIRSTKLEDSAMYFCASSERTSGGRDTQYFGPGTRLTVL.

To note about this clone: At the DNA level, this CDR3 is encoded by other sequences in the same sample as well. The rearrangement links TRBV15 to TRBJ1-1; D is unclear. Germline V gene sequence: CDR1 LNHNV, CDR2 YYDKDF (reference sequence). Trimming pared 0 bases from V and 1 base from J, leaving 6 bases between. The CDR3 length is 14 residues. DNA for the CDR3: TGTGCCACCAGCAGAGATGGAGGGAACACTGAAGCTTTCTTT. It is translated as CATSRDGGNTEAFF.

The chain recombines TRBV5-1 with TRBJ2-3; TRBD1 agrees at 9 bases. Germline V gene data show CDR1 as SGHRS and CDR2 as YFSETQ. This CDR3 has 17 residues. With V trimmed by 3 bases and J by 4 bases, 12 bases remained unmatched. CDR3: CASSSLPTGGEADTQYF. CDR3 coding DNA: TGCGCCAGCAGCTCCCTCCCGACAGGGGGTGAAGCAGATACGCAGTATTTT.

The chain links TRBV18 to TRBJ2-7; no firm D call. Looked up from germline, CDR1 is KGHSH and CDR2 is LQKENI. The CDR3 has 12 residues. The V end was cut by 2 bases, the J end by 3 bases, with 5 bases between. The DNA for the CDR3 is TGTGCCAGCTCACCAAACAACTACGAGCAGTACTTC. Translation: CASSPNNYEQYF.

The chain links TRBV18 to TRBJ2-4, with D perhaps TRBD2 (6 bases). The V end lost 3 bases, the J end lost 1 base, and 16 bases lay between the germline ends. CDR1 and CDR2 (germline): KGHSH, LQKENI. This CDR3 contains 17 residues. DNA of the CDR3: TGTGCCAGCTCACCGCAATTTCTTCGGGGGGCCAAAAACATTCAGTACTTC. Its protein product is CASSPQFLRGAKNIQYF.

The chain combines TRBV28 with TRBJ1-2, with D unclear. The CDR3 has 10 residues. Germline lookup yields CDR1 MDHEN and CDR2 SYDVKM. Trimming removed 8 bases at V and 7 bases at J, with 8 bases between. Here the CDR3 reads CASAQVGYTF. The CDR3 DNA reads TGTGCCAGCGCTCAGGTTGGCTACACCTTC.

V gene TRBV30 combines with J gene TRBJ1-1, with 9 bases fitting TRBD1. Losses at the gene ends were 7 bases for V and 4 bases for J; bases not matched to a gene: 16. Germline loops: CDR1 GTSNPN, CDR2 SVGIG (reference sequence). The CDR3 has 16 amino acids. The CDR3 protein is CASTGGLGLFGTEAFF. The CDR3 DNA reads as TGTGCCTCGACAGGGGGGCTTGGGCTATTCGGCACTGAAGCTTTCTTT. Full variable domain (outside the CDR3, taken from reference TRBV30 and TRBJ1-1): SQTIHQWPATLVQPVGSPLSLECTVEGTSNPNLYWYRQAAGRGLQLLFYSVGIGQISSEVPQNLSASRPQDRQFILSSKKLLLSDSGFYLCASTGGLGLFGTEAFFGQGTRLTVV.

This clone was counted between two and nine times. The gene calls are TRBV27 and TRBJ2-2; D gene uncertain. Trimming stripped 5 bases from V and 6 bases from J, with 13 bases between. Per the germline V gene, CDR1 is MNHEY and CDR2 is SMNVEV (reference sequence). The CDR3 is made up of 14 amino acids. CDR3 protein: CASSPLVPPGELFF. CDR3 coding DNA: TGTGCCAGCAGTCCCCTTGTCCCCCCCGGGGAGCTGTTTTTT.

The rearrangement joins TRBV19 to TRBJ2-1; TRBD2 matches at 10 bases. V was pared by 5 bases and J by 4 bases, with 11 bases of the junction left unmatched. This CDR3 is built from 17 residues. From germline, CDR1 is LNHDA and CDR2 SQIVND (reference sequence). The CDR3 is CASSLTKAGGDYNEQFF. In nucleotides, the CDR3 is TGTGCCAGTAGTCTCACTAAAGCGGGAGGGGATTACAATGAGCAGTTCTTC.

The chain uses TRBV27 and TRBJ1-5, with 7 bases that match TRBD1. V was pared by 7 bases and J by 4 bases, with 13 bases of the junction left unmatched. CDR1 and CDR2 from the germline V gene are MNHEY and SMNVEV (reference sequence). There are 16 residues in the CDR3. For the CDR3, the DNA is TGTGCCAGCAATCCTCGGCCGGACAGGATAAATCAGCCCCAGCATTTT. As protein: CASNPRPDRINQPQHF.

The chain joins TRBV28 to TRBJ2-7; 7 bases align to TRBD2. CDR1 and CDR2 from the germline V gene are MDHEN and SYDVKM. This CDR3 is 16 amino acids long. The J segment lost 0 bases and the V segment lost 0 bases, leaving 5 bases of the junction unmatched. CDR3 nucleotide sequence: TGTGCCAGCAGTTTATGGCAGGGAGGGAGCTCCTACGAGCAGTACTTC. It yields the protein CASSLWQGGSSYEQYF.